Only a few counts were recorded for the clone carrying this T cell receptor beta chain. Antigen: not known. This sample is drawn from a study of metastatic and nonmetastatic thyroid tumors. Study at large: Malignant and benign thyroid patients had repertoires compared in peripheral blood and tumor or nodule tissue.

In the authors' methods: Building a distant-metastasis classifier for papillary thyroid cancer drew on CDR3 differences across clinicopathological groups. TCRdb re-analyzed the PCR reads using MiXCR. TCRdb, not the original authors, processed these V and J calls. Here the sample spans about 40,000 clones, roughly a sixth being singletons. All patients were untreated before thyroid surgery. CDR1 MNHNS and CDR2 SASEGT come from the germline V gene. J was trimmed by 7 bases and V by 6 bases; bases with no gene match: 8. CDR3 size: 15 residues. Regarding the study as a whole: In blood and tumor, TCR beta diversity was reportedly significantly higher in malignant thyroid tumors than in benign nodules.

The chain combines TRBV6-1 with TRBJ2-1; 11 bases line up with TRBD2. The source material was blood. The receptor comes from a female donor with papillary thyroid cancer or a benign thyroid nodule (not recorded which). Some clones in this sample may be carry-over from other donors' samples. Here the CDR3 DNA reads TGTGCCAGCAGGCTGACTAGCGGGGTCCCAAATGAGCAGTTCTTC. This sequence encodes CASRLTSGVPNEQFF.